The rows below give T cell receptor beta chains drawn from one sample of a study of cytomegalovirus exposure and HLA in healthy donors. The assay was immunoSEQ multiplex PCR, and TCRdb's table has in-frame clones only and misses some. Of approximately 160,000 clones listed, around 81% are singletons. Sample: PBMCs. Receptor source: a woman in her forties in good health and CMV-seronegative. CDR3s include the opening cysteine and the closing phenylalanine or tryptophan. A D gene is named only where the DNA matches it firmly. The listing skips clone size in some rows; elsewhere it reads once, few, many or a size class.

DNA	CDR3	size	V	D	J	length
TGTGCCAGCAGCTCTGACAGGGGGGGAAACACTGAAGCTTTCTTT	CASSSDRGGNTEAFF	NA	TRBV11-1	TRBD1	TRBJ1-1	15
TGTGCCAGCAGCTTAAGGGGCCCGGGCACAGATACGCAGTATTTT	CASSLRGPGTDTQYF	few	TRBV11-2	NA	TRBJ2-3	15
TGTGCCAGCAGGCGGGAGTTCACGGACTTC	CASRREFTDF	NA	TRBV28	TRBD2	TRBJ2-7	10
TGTGCCAGCAGTTCCCCCGGGACAGGCTACGAGCAGTACTTC	CASSSPGTGYEQYF	NA	TRBV28	TRBD1	TRBJ2-7	14
TGTGCCAGCACAGGTGCCCCTTATGGCTACACCTTC	CASTGAPYGYTF	NA	TRBV21-1	NA	TRBJ1-2	12
TGTGCCAGTAGTATAGATCCTCCAGGGACAGGTGGACTCTATGGCTACACCTTC	CASSIDPPGTGGLYGYTF	NA	TRBV19	TRBD1	TRBJ1-2	18
TGTGCCAGCCTCCTAAGGGGGCTCGTTCGAGAGACCCAGTACTTC	CASLLRGLVRETQYF	NA	TRBV2	TRBD1	TRBJ2-5	15
TGTGCCAGCAGCCTAGGGACATCGGTTCGCGAGCAGTACTTC	CASSLGTSVREQYF	NA	TRBV9	NA	TRBJ2-7	14
TGTGCCAGCAGTCAGGGACTAGCGGGAGTAAGGGAGCAGTTCTTC	CASSQGLAGVREQFF	few	TRBV6-5	TRBD2	TRBJ2-1	15
TGTGCCAGCACATTTGCCGCAGGGAGGGGTCAGCCCCAGCATTTT	CASTFAAGRGQPQHF	few	TRBV2	NA	TRBJ1-5	15
TGTGCCTGGAGTAGGGAGTCACACACTGAAGCTTTCTTT	CAWSRESHTEAFF	NA	TRBV30	NA	TRBJ1-1	13
TGTGCCAGTTCCAGGGGGCTAAATCAGCCCCAGCATTTT	CASSRGLNQPQHF	NA	TRBV18	TRBD1	TRBJ1-5	13
TGTGCCATCAGTGAGACAGATCAGCCCCAGCATTTT	CAISETDQPQHF	NA	TRBV10-3	NA	TRBJ1-5	12
TGCAGTGCTAATCGGGGGAATGAGCAGTTCTTC	CSANRGNEQFF	NA	TRBV20-1	NA	TRBJ2-1	11
TGTGCCAGCAGCGTGGCGACTGGCTCCTACGAGCAGTACTTC	CASSVATGSYEQYF	NA	TRBV9	NA	TRBJ2-7	14
TGTGCCAGCAGCCTGCAGGGGGCACAAGCTAATGAAAAACTGTTTTTT	CASSLQGAQANEKLFF	NA	TRBV5-4	TRBD1	TRBJ1-4	16